The clone carrying this T cell receptor (beta chain) was detected a few times. The antigen is not known. These data originate in a study of human T cells and chemical hapten exposure. The study's findings and limits: Patch test score was positively correlated with the counts of PT1 expanded TCRs.

Individual cDNA molecules received unique molecular identifiers in the library. Original methodology: TCR counts had a median of approximately 96,000 per sample and spanned about 20,000 to 700,000. One entry per CDR3 protein results from TCRdb running MiXCR on the RACE reads. The V and J calls here are based on TCRdb, not the publication. This table has 150,000 to 200,000 distinct CDR3 sequences, roughly 26% appearing once. Time point here: patch test 3, about 24 weeks after DPC sensitization. Treatment of the sample: therapeutic diphenylcyclopropenone sensitization with weekly scalp DPC. The receptor comes from a woman aged 18-29 years with alopecia areata. Some clones in this sample may be carry-over from other donors' samples. The sample here was whole blood, taken in connection with sensitization to the hapten diphenylcyclopropenone (DPC).

The CDR3 reads CASSDRLAGRETQYF. CDR3 in DNA: TGTGCCAGCAGCGATCGACTAGCGGGACGAGAGACCCAGTACTTC. The chain recombines TRBV9 with TRBJ2-5; 11 nucleotides line up with TRBD2. This CDR3 is built from 15 residues. The germline V gene has CDR1 SGDLS and CDR2 YYNGEE. Unmatched junction bases numbered 5, after V lost 3 bases and J lost 4 bases.